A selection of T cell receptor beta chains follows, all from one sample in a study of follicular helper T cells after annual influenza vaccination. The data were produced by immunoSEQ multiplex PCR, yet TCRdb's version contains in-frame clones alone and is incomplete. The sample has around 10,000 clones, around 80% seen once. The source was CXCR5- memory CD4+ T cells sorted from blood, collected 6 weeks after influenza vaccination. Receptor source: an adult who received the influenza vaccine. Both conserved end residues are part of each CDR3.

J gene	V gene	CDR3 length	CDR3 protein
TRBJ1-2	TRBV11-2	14	CASRTDLTNYGYTF
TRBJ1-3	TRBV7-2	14	CASSPSKGGNTIYF
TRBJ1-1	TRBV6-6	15	CASRNLGIENTEAFF
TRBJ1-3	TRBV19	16	CASSPSPSYSGNTIYF
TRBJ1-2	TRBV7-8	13	CASSLGTGYGYTF
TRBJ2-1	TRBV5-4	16	CASSLGGSGHYNEQFF
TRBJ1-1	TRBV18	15	CASSRTDDMNTEAFF
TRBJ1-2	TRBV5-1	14	CASSTDRSNYGYTF
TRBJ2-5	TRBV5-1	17	CASSLADHSRVRETQYF
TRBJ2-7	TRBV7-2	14	CASSLAQYSSEQYF
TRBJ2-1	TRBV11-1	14	CASSFPHRYNEQFF
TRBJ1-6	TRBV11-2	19	CASSLTTGQGMSYNSPLHF
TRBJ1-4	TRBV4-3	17	CASSQESRRGRAEKLFF
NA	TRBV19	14	CASSISQGIHEQYF
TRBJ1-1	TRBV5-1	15	CASSPGHSFKAEAFF
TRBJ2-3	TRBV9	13	CASSVGPPDTQYF
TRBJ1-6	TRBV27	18	CASTSHTTGTSYNSPLHF
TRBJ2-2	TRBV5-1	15	CASSLVRVATGELFF
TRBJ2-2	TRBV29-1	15	CSVYSPHMVPRGAVF
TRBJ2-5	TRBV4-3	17	CASSQESGRGGAQTQYF
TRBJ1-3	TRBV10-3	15	CAISRQVHSGNTIYF
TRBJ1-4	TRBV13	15	CASSLGTSRGGKLFF
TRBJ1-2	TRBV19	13	CASSMARVGGYTF